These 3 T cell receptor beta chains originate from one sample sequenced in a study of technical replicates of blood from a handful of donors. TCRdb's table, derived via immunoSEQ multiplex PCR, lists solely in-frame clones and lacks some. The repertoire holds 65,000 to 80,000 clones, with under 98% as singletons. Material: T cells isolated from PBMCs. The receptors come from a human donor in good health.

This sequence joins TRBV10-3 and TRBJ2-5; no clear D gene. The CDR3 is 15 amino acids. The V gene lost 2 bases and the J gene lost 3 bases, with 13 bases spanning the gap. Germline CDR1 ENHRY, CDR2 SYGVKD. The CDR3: CAISEPIGSEETQYF. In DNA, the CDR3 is TGTGCCATCAGTGAGCCGATTGGTTCAGAAGAGACCCAGTACTTC.

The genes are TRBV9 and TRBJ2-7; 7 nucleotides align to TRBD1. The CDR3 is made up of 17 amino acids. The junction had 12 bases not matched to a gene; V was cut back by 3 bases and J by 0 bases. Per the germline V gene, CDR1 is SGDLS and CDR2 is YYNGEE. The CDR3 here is CASSGGAGTAPSYEQYF. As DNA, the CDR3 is TGTGCCAGCAGCGGAGGAGCCGGGACAGCTCCCTCCTACGAGCAGTACTTC.

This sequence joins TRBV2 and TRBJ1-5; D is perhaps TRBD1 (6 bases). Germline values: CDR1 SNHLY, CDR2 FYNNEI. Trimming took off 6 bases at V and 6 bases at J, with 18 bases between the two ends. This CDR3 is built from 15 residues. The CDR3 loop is CASREWGRGRQPQHF. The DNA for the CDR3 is TGTGCCAGCAGGGAGTGGGGCAGGGGCCGTCAGCCCCAGCATTTT.